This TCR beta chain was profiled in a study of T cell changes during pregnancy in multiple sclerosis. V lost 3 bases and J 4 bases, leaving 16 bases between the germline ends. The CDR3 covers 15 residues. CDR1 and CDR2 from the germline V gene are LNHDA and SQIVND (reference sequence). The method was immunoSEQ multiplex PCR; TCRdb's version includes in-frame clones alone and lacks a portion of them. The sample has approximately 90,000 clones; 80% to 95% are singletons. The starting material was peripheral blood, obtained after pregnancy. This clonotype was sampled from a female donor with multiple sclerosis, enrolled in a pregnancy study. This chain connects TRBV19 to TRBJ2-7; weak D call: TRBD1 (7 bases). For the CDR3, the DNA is TGTGCCAGTAGTATCGGGCAGGGGGGCTCGTACGAGCAGTACTTC. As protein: CASSIGQGGSYEQYF.